The entry that follows covers one T cell receptor beta chain sequence. What it recognizes is unknown. This specimen comes from a study of cytomegalovirus exposure and HLA in healthy donors. 13 Jbeta primers and 60 Vbeta primers were used for the PCR. Profiled with immunoSEQ multiplex PCR; TCRdb holds only in-frame clones, not every one. The sample holds about 200,000 clones; under 90% are singletons and the top ten take about 0.094%. Study results and limitations: Analyses of presence and absence presupposed an approximately uniform sequencing depth across donors. Analysis was performed later, and it showed HLA-associated TCR beta chains to be more clonally expanded than equally common others.

Sequences were obtained from PBMCs. This receptor was taken from a boy younger than 10 in good health and CMV-seronegative.

CDR3 region: CASSYVHFSYEQYF. The CDR3 DNA follows: TGTGCCAGCAGTTACGTCCACTTCTCCTACGAGCAGTACTTC. The chain combines TRBV27 with TRBJ2-7, with D unresolved. This CDR3 comprises 14 residues. The V end lost 4 bases, the J end lost 0 bases, and 10 bases lay between the germline ends. Germline V gene sequence: CDR1 MNHEY, CDR2 SMNVEV (reference sequence).